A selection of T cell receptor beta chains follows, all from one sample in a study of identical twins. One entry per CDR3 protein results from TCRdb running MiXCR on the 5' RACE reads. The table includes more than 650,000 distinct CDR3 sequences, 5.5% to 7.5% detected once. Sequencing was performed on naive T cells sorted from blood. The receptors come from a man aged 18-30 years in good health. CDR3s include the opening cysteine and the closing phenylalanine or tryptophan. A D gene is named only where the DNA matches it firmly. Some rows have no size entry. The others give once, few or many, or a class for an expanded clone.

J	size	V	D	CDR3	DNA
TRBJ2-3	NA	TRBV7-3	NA	CASSKTGMDSQYF	TGTGCCAGCAGCAAAACAGGGATGGATTCGCAGTATTTT
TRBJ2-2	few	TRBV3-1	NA	CASSHSGTENTGELFF	TGTGCCAGCAGCCATTCCGGGACCGAGAACACCGGGGAGCTGTTTTTT
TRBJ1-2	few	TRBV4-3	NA	CASSQVRQGHNGYTF	TGCGCCAGCAGCCAAGTACGGCAGGGTCATAATGGCTACACCTTC
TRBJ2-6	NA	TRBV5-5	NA	CASQDLSLGANVLTF	TGTGCCAGTCAGGACCTCAGCCTCGGGGCCAACGTCCTGACTTTC
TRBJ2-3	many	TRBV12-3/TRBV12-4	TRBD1	CASSLPRDREGPDTQYF	TGTGCCAGCAGTCTCCCCCGGGACAGGGAAGGCCCAGATACGCAGTATTTT
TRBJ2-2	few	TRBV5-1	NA	CASSLAGSGEVGELFF	TGCGCCAGCAGCTTGGCGGGTTCGGGAGAAGTCGGGGAGCTGTTTTTT
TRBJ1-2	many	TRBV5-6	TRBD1	CASSLQGVLGYTF	TGTGCCAGCAGCTTGCAGGGGGTTCTTGGCTACACCTTC
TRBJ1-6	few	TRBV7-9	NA	CASSPGGSPLHF	TGTGCCAGCAGCCCCGGAGGTTCACCCCTCCACTTT
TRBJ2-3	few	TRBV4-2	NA	CASSSHAQGGGTDTQYF	TGTGCCAGCAGCTCCCACGCCCAGGGAGGAGGCACAGATACGCAGTATTTT
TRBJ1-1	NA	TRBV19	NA	CASYPRQFRSAEAFF	TGTGCCAGCTATCCGAGACAGTTCCGATCGGCTGAAGCTTTCTTT
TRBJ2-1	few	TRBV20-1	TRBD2	CSARAPSGRADEQFF	TGCAGTGCTAGAGCTCCTAGCGGGAGGGCCGATGAGCAGTTCTTC
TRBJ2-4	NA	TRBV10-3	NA	CAISEASIGDIQYF	TGTGCCATCAGTGAGGCCTCAATCGGGGACATTCAGTACTTC
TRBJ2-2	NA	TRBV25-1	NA	CASSESGKWELFF	TGTGCCAGCAGTGAATCGGGCAAATGGGAGCTGTTTTTT
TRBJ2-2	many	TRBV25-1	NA	CASSEDTITGELFF	TGTGCCAGCAGTGAAGACACAATTACCGGGGAGCTGTTTTTT
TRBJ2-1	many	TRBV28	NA	CASTRSGNEQFF	TGTGCCAGCACCCGTTCAGGGAATGAGCAGTTCTTC
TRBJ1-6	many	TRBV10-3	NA	CATRQSGSPLHF	TGTGCCACACGACAGTCGGGTTCACCCCTCCACTTT
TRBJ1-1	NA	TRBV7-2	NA	CASSLGVGGAEAFF	TGTGCCAGCAGCTTAGGGGTGGGGGGGGCTGAAGCTTTCTTT
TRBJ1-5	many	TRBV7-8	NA	CASSPGVRSSRQPQHF	TGTGCCAGCAGCCCCGGGGTTAGATCCTCTCGGCAGCCCCAGCATTTT
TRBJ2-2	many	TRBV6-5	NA	CASSSTNTGELFF	TGTGCCAGCAGTTCCACGAACACCGGGGAGCTGTTTTTT
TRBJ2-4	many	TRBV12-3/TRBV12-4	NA	CASSPLAQGPIQYF	TGTGCCAGCAGTCCCCTAGCCCAGGGCCCGATTCAGTACTTC
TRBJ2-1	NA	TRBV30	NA	CAWTLGGAGDEQFF	TGTGCCTGGACCCTTGGGGGGGCGGGAGATGAGCAGTTCTTC
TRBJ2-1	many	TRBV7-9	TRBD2	CASSHGTSGLYNEQFF	TGTGCCAGCAGCCATGGGACTAGCGGGTTATACAATGAGCAGTTCTTC
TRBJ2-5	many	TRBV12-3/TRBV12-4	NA	CARRTPLNQETQYF	TGTGCCAGAAGGACGCCGCTAAATCAAGAGACCCAGTACTTC
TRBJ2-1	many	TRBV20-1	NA	CSARVAAAYNEQFF	TGCAGTGCTAGGGTAGCGGCCGCCTACAATGAGCAGTTCTTC
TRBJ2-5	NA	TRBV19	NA	CASSITNIQETQYF	TGTGCCAGTAGTATCACTAATATCCAAGAGACCCAGTACTTC
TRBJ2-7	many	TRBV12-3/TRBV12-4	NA	CASSIGNYEQYF	TGTGCCAGCAGCATAGGCAACTACGAGCAGTACTTC
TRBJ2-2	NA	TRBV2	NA	CASSEAQVSGELFF	TGTGCCAGCAGTGAAGCGCAGGTATCCGGGGAGCTGTTTTTT
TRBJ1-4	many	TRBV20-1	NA	CSVRHPGSNEKLFF	TGCAGTGTCAGGCATCCGGGTTCTAATGAAAAACTGTTTTTT
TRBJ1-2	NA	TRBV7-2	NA	CASSLGTEYNYGYTF	TGTGCCAGCAGCTTAGGGACAGAATATAACTATGGCTACACCTTC
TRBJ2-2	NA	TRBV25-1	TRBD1	CASSDPRQGFTGELFF	TGTGCCAGCAGTGACCCCCGACAGGGTTTCACCGGGGAGCTGTTTTTT
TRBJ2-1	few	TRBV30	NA	CAWSLGTPDGEQFF	TGTGCCTGGAGTCTCGGGACCCCCGACGGTGAGCAGTTCTTC
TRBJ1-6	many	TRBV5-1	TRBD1	CASSAGQLNSPLHF	TGCGCCAGCAGCGCGGGACAGCTGAATTCACCCCTCCACTTT
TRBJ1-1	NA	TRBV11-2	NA	CASSSQQGSTEAFF	TGTGCCAGCAGCTCCCAACAGGGTAGTACTGAAGCTTTCTTT
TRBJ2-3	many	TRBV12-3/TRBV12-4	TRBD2	CASSSPPSGRADTQYF	TGTGCCAGCAGTTCACCACCTAGCGGGAGGGCAGATACGCAGTATTTT
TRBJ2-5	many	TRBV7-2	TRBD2	CASSSPASGSIQETQYF	TGTGCCAGCAGCTCCCCTGCTAGCGGGAGCATCCAAGAGACCCAGTACTTC
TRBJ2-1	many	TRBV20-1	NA	CSARDIGQTYNEQFF	TGCAGTGCTAGAGATATAGGACAGACTTACAATGAGCAGTTCTTC
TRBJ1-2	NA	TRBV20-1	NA	CSALRSVDGYTF	TGCAGTGCCCTACGATCGGTCGATGGCTACACCTTC
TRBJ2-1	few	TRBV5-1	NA	CASSSSGAGAYNEQFF	TGCGCCAGCAGCTCCTCAGGGGCGGGGGCCTACAATGAGCAGTTCTTC
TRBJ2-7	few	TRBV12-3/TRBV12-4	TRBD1	CASSLGTGGNEQYF	TGTGCCAGCAGTTTGGGGACAGGAGGCAACGAGCAGTACTTC
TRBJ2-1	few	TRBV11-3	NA	CASSLKVWNEQFF	TGTGCCAGCAGCCTGAAGGTCTGGAATGAGCAGTTCTTC
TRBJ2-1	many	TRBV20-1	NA	CSALDRSSYNEQFF	TGCAGTGCTTTGGACCGGAGCTCCTACAATGAGCAGTTCTTC
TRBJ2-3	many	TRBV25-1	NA	CASSDRLVNTDTQYF	TGTGCCAGCAGTGACCGACTGGTAAACACAGATACGCAGTATTTT
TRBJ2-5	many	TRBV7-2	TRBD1	CASSRGQQETQYF	TGTGCCAGCAGCCGGGGACAGCAAGAGACCCAGTACTTC
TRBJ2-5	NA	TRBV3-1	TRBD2	CASGNSGRQETQYF	TGTGCCAGCGGGAATAGCGGGCGACAAGAGACCCAGTACTTC
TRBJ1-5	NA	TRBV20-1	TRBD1	CSARDLGQGHQPQHF	TGCAGTGCTAGAGATTTGGGACAGGGTCATCAGCCCCAGCATTTT
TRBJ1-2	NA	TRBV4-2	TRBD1	CASSSPGTGNYGYTF	TGTGCCAGCAGCTCTCCCGGGACAGGGAACTATGGCTACACCTTC
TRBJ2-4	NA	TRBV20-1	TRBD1	CSGGTGAKNIQYF	TGCAGTGGAGGGACAGGAGCCAAAAACATTCAGTACTTC